Listed below are T cell receptor beta chains from one sample, sequenced in a study of T cells in Graves' hyperthyroidism and ophthalmopathy. MiXCR was run by TCRdb on the multiplex PCR reads, yielding one entry per CDR3 protein. The table has roughly 570,000 distinct CDR3 sequences, around 46% seen once. Sequencing was carried out using peripheral blood or thyroid tissue (not recorded which). Receptors were obtained from a woman aged 18-29 years with Graves' hyperthyroidism. Each CDR3 is given with its conserved first and last residue. A D gene is named only where the DNA matches it firmly. The size entry is marked missing in some rows and otherwise reads once, few, many or a size class.

clone size,V gene,D gene,J gene,CDR3 DNA,CDR3 protein
NA,TRBV2,NA,TRBJ1-5,TGTGCCAGCAGTGACCTACTCAAGGGGGAGCCCCAGCATTTT,CASSDLLKGEPQHF
many,TRBV7-2,NA,TRBJ2-6,TGTGCCAGCAGCTTAGAGCGCTGGGCCAACGTCCTGACTTTC,CASSLERWANVLTF
few,TRBV27,NA,TRBJ1-5,TGTGCCAGCAGTACACTGACAGGTGGGAGCAATCAGCCCCAGCATTTT,CASSTLTGGSNQPQHF
NA,TRBV10-3,TRBD1,TRBJ1-6,TGTGCCATCAGTGAAGGGACAGATAATTCACCCCTCCACTTT,CAISEGTDNSPLHF
once,TRBV15,NA,TRBJ2-7,TGTGCCACCAGCATAGGACCATATTACGAGCAGTACTTC,CATSIGPYYEQYF
few,TRBV19,NA,TRBJ1-1,TGTGCCAACACCCAAACAGGAGAGAACACTGAAGCTTTCTTT,CANTQTGENTEAFF
many,TRBV20-1,NA,TRBJ1-1,TGCAGTGCCCAGCAGCACATGGACACTGAAGCTTTCTTT,CSAQQHMDTEAFF
NA,TRBV29-1,TRBD1,TRBJ1-5,TGCAGCGTTGAAACCCGGACAGGGTGGGATCAGCCCCAGCATTTT,CSVETRTGWDQPQHF
NA,TRBV7-9,TRBD2,TRBJ2-5,TGTGCCAGCAGCTATGGGACTAGCGGGGTTCAAGAGACCCAGTACTTC,CASSYGTSGVQETQYF
NA,TRBV24-1,TRBD2,TRBJ2-1,TGTGCCACCAGTTTTCGGGAGGGCATTAATGAGCAGTTCTTC,CATSFREGINEQFF
NA,TRBV5-5,NA,TRBJ2-2,TGCGCCAGCAGCTTAAGAACAGGGTCCGGGGAGCTGTTTTTT,CASSLRTGSGELFF
NA,TRBV9,TRBD1,TRBJ2-5,TGTGCCAGCAGCGTAGGGACAGGAGAGACCCAGTACTTC,CASSVGTGETQYF
many,TRBV6-5,TRBD2,TRBJ2-7,TGTGCCAGCAGTCAGGGACTAGATTTCTCCTACGAGCAGTACTTC,CASSQGLDFSYEQYF
NA,TRBV2,NA,TRBJ2-3,TGTGCCAGTCTGAGGGGGGGAGTCAGCACAGATACGCAGTATTTT,CASLRGGVSTDTQYF
NA,TRBV7-3,NA,TRBJ2-2,TGTGCCAGCAGGTTCTCCGGGGAGCTGTTTTTT,CASRFSGELFF
many,TRBV7-9,NA,TRBJ1-1,TGTGCCAGCAGCTTAGCCCGGGTGCAGAACACTGAAGCTTTCTTT,CASSLARVQNTEAFF
many,TRBV4-1,NA,TRBJ1-2,TGCGCCAGCAGCCAAGACATCGACTATGGCTACACCTTC,CASSQDIDYGYTF
few,TRBV3-1,NA,TRBJ2-7,TGTGCCAGCAGCCTCATCGGGTCTAACGAGCAGTACTTC,CASSLIGSNEQYF
many,TRBV5-1,NA,TRBJ1-6,TGCGCCAGCAGCTCCGTACAGGGAGGGTCACCCCTCCACTTT,CASSSVQGGSPLHF
NA,TRBV11-2,TRBD1,TRBJ2-5,TGTGCCAGCAGCCACCAGGGACAGGCCTTC,CASSHQGQAF
many,TRBV18,TRBD2,TRBJ2-7,TGTGCCAGCTCACCAGGACTAGCTGTGGGCTACGAGCAGTACTTC,CASSPGLAVGYEQYF
NA,TRBV4-1,TRBD2,TRBJ2-7,TGCGCCAGCAGCCAAGAGAGGGGACTAGCGGGAGGCAATGAGCAGTACTTC,CASSQERGLAGGNEQYF
many,TRBV27,NA,TRBJ2-7,TGTGCCAGCAGTACAGGGGAGGAGTACGAGCAGTACTTC,CASSTGEEYEQYF